This entry describes one T cell receptor beta chain. These data belong to a study of blood T cell repertoires in COVID-19. In germline, CDR1 is MNHEY, CDR2 SVGEGT. The CDR3 spans 14 residues. V lost 5 bases to trimming and J lost 5 bases; unmatched junction nucleotides: 5. Using immunoSEQ multiplex PCR, the repertoire was profiled, and TCRdb retains in-frame clones only, with some absent. This repertoire shows 50,000 to 55,000 clones, roughly 84% found once; its top ten account for over 5%. The specimen sequenced was peripheral blood. This clonotype was obtained from a man over 45 with active COVID-19. This chain links TRBV6-2 or TRBV6-3 with TRBJ1-5; 8 bases are a match to TRBD1. The CDR3 DNA reads TGTGCCAGCAGTGCCACAGGGGGGGATCAGCCCCAGCATTTT. Protein product: CASSATGGDQPQHF.